These T cell receptor beta chains were read from a single sample in a study of T cell repertoires in cytomegalovirus infection. MiXCR was run by TCRdb on the reads, yielding one entry per CDR3 protein. The sample has 200,000 to 250,000 distinct CDR3 sequences, roughly 20% seen once. The specimen sequenced was CD8+ T cells from PBMCs. The receptors originated from a human donor in good health (CMV status not recorded). Some clones in this sample may be carry-over from other donors' samples. Each CDR3 is given with its conserved first and last residue. D genes are given only for firm matches. Expanded clones are given a class, and other clones once, few, many or no size at all.

d_gene,v_gene,j_gene,abundance,CDR3aa,CDR3nt
-,TRBV2,TRBJ2-3,-,CASSDPYSPGGGGPVDTQYF,TGTGCCAGCAGTGACCCCTACAGCCCGGGCGGGGGCGGCCCTGTGGATACGCAGTATTTT
TRBD1,TRBV28,TRBJ2-7,few,CATTGQGPYEQYF,TGTGCCACTACTGGACAGGGGCCCTACGAGCAGTACTTC
-,TRBV7-8,TRBJ2-1,many,CASSLAPADEQFF,TGTGCCAGCAGCTTAGCGCCCGCGGATGAGCAGTTCTTC
-,TRBV4-1,TRBJ2-7,-,CASSQDWRKQYF,TGCGCCAGCAGCCAAGATTGGAGGAAGCAGTACTTC
TRBD2,TRBV6-6,TRBJ2-7,few,CASSKPPGGSSYEQYF,TGTGCCAGCAGTAAACCTCCCGGGGGGAGCTCCTACGAGCAGTACTTC
-,TRBV12-3/TRBV12-4,TRBJ1-1,-,CASSFTGVNTEAFF,TGTGCCAGCAGTTTTACAGGAGTGAACACTGAAGCTTTCTTT
-,TRBV28,TRBJ2-1,-,CASSLDYLDEQFF,TGTGCCAGCAGTTTAGATTATCTGGATGAGCAGTTCTTC
-,TRBV4-2,TRBJ2-1,-,CASSLGGPQYNEQFF,TGTGCCAGCAGCCTCGGGGGCCCCCAGTACAATGAGCAGTTCTTC
-,TRBV7-6,TRBJ2-2,-,CASSLKTALITGELFF,TGTGCCAGCAGCTTAAAGACCGCACTGATCACCGGGGAGCTGTTTTTT
-,TRBV28,TRBJ2-7,few,CASSFEAPWGEQYF,TGTGCCAGCAGTTTTGAGGCCCCATGGGGCGAGCAGTACTTC
TRBD2,TRBV6-6,TRBJ2-1,-,CASRFLLAGGPNEQFF,TGTGCCAGCAGATTCCTTCTAGCGGGGGGGCCAAATGAGCAGTTCTTC
-,TRBV10-3,TRBJ1-1,few,CATRDLLYPEAFF,TGTGCCACCCGGGACCTCCTTTATCCCGAAGCTTTCTTT
TRBD1,TRBV6-5,TRBJ1-2,few,CASSYSTGEGYTF,TGTGCCAGCAGTTACTCGACAGGGGAAGGCTACACCTTC
-,TRBV7-9,TRBJ2-4,few,CASRPPQGSIQYF,TGTGCCAGCAGGCCACCCCAGGGATCCATTCAGTACTTC
-,TRBV27,TRBJ2-7,few,CASSLGQGGQEQYF,TGTGCCAGCAGTTTAGGCCAGGGGGGGCAGGAGCAGTACTTC
-,TRBV12-3/TRBV12-4,TRBJ2-2,-,CASSWGSRENTGELFF,TGTGCCAGCAGTTGGGGAAGCAGAGAGAACACCGGGGAGCTGTTTTTT
TRBD1,TRBV19,TRBJ1-5,once,CASSIPGQGAYGQPQHF,TGTGCCAGTAGTATTCCGGGGCAGGGGGCTTATGGTCAGCCCCAGCATTTT
-,TRBV28,TRBJ1-2,once,CASSSMGRGYGYTF,TGTGCCAGCAGTTCCATGGGGCGCGGCTATGGCTACACCTTC
-,TRBV2,TRBJ2-7,many,CATSAGTNYEQYF,TGTGCCACCAGTGCCGGGACCAACTACGAGCAGTACTTC
-,TRBV6-2/TRBV6-3,TRBJ2-7,few,CASSYVAEGYEQYF,TGTGCCAGCAGTTATGTGGCGGAGGGATACGAGCAGTACTTC
TRBD1,TRBV5-5,TRBJ2-3,-,CATRSIGQGIDTQYF,TGTGCCACCCGTTCAATCGGACAGGGGATAGATACGCAGTATTTT
TRBD2,TRBV11-2,TRBJ2-1,many,CASSPRSLAGGDSYNEQFF,TGTGCCAGCAGCCCCCGCTCTCTAGCGGGGGGGGATTCCTACAATGAGCAGTTCTTC
-,TRBV4-2,TRBJ1-1,few,CASSFGQGAGEFF,-
-,TRBV4-2,TRBJ2-1,-,CASSQDEVTSYNEQFF,TGTGCCAGCAGCCAAGATGAAGTGACTAGCTACAATGAGCAGTTCTTC
-,TRBV7-6,TRBJ1-4,few,CASSTGFSDPATNEKLFF,TGTGCCAGCAGCACAGGTTTTTCGGACCCTGCAACTAATGAAAAACTGTTTTTT
-,TRBV5-4,TRBJ2-5,-,CASSPLGGGQETQYF,TGTGCCAGCAGCCCCCTGGGTGGGGGTCAAGAGACCCAGTACTTC
-,TRBV9,TRBJ1-2,-,CASSGMFEVSNYGYTF,TGTGCCAGCAGCGGAATGTTCGAAGTCTCTAACTATGGCTACACCTTC
-,TRBV7-2,TRBJ2-1,many,CASSLDLAEQFF,TGTGCCAGCAGCTTAGATCTAGCCGAGCAGTTCTTC
-,TRBV5-8,TRBJ2-3,-,CASIFIGKSTDTQYF,TGTGCCAGCATTTTCATAGGGAAGAGCACAGATACGCAGTATTTT
-,TRBV28,TRBJ1-2,-,CASSGRGSYGYTF,TGTGCCAGCAGTGGACGGGGGTCGTATGGCTACACCTTC